This T cell receptor (beta chain) was identified during a study of shared clonotypes between healthy human individuals. Trimming shortened V by 8 bases and J by 7 bases, and 11 bases separated the two germline ends. Germline loops: CDR1 MNHNS, CDR2 SASEGT. The CDR3 sequence is 11 residues long. Deep level was the assay's run setting. Clones were read by immunoSEQ multiplex PCR, and TCRdb kept only the in-frame ones, dropping some. Of some 500,000 clones listed, 90% to 96% are singletons. Negatively enriched CD4+ T cells were divided by CD45RA into naive and memory. The sequencing input was naive CD4+ T cells sorted from blood. Subset noted: CD45RA+ positively selected. This chain links TRBV6-1 with TRBJ2-5; no clear D gene. The sequence derives from a woman under 40 in good health. Here the CDR3 DNA reads TGTGCCAGCGAAAGAATGGTGACCCAGTACTTC. Translated, it gives CASERMVTQYF.